This TCR beta chain came from a study of cytomegalovirus exposure and HLA in healthy donors. About the research overall: About 77 million unique TCRs from HLA-typed donors made up an early data release.

CDR1 and CDR2 (germline): SGHNT, YENEEA. There are 13 residues in the CDR3. V was cut by 7 bases and J by 4 bases, with 10 bases left in between. The PCR contained 60 Vbeta and 13 Jbeta primers. Profiled with immunoSEQ multiplex PCR; TCRdb holds only in-frame clones, not every one. The listing contains approximately 51,000 clones. The chain uses TRBV11-3 and TRBJ2-2; D is undetermined. Sample: PBMCs. The sequence was obtained from a man aged 35 to 55 in good health and CMV-seropositive. CDR3 sequence reads: CASTHRSTGELFF. The CDR3 nucleotides are TGTGCCAGCACCCACCGGTCCACCGGGGAGCTGTTTTTT.